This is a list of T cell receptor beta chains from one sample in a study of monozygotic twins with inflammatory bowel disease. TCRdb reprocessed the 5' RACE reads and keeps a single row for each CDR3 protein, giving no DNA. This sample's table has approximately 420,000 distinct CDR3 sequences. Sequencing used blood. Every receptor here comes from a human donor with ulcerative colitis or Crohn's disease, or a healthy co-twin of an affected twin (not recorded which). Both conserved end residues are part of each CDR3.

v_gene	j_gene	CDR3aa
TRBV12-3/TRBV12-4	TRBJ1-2	CASSLGTVYGYTF
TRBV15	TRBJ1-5	CATSRGPGQGWGSNQPQHF
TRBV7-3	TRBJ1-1	CASSLTPYTEAFF
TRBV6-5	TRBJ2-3	CASSYSSFGRSTDTQYF
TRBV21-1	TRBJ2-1	CASTHRRLADKQFF
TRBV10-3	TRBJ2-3	CAISEPTTSGGTDTQYF
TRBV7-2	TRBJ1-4	CASSLGGTGAGEKLFF
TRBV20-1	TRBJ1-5	CSASGQYSNQPQHF
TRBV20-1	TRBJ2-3	CSARAGTTSTDTQYF
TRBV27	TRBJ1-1	CASSPQGAHTEAFF
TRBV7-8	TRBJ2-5	CASSLEGLAGGETQYF
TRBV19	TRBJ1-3	CASPDREPGNTIYF
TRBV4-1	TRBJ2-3	CASSQAILGRADTQYF
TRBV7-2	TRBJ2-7	CASSSQRAEQYF
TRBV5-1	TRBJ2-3	CASSLISSSTDTQYF
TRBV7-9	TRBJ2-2	CASSPTGGVTGELFF
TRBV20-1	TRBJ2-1	CSASGQGAYNEQFF
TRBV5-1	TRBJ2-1	CASSLGALPGTVNLNEQFF
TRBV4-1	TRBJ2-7	CASSQPTKDLAGAYEQYF
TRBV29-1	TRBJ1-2	CSVGDISGYTF
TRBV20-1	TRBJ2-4	CSAPRTGGLNIQYF
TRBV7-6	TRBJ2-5	CASSLESGILQETQYF
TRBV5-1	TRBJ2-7	CASTLTGVDEQYF
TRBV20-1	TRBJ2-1	CSARLAGAYNEQFF
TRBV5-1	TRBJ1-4	CASSTGMEKLFF
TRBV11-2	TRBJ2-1	CASSLGPASGRYEQFF
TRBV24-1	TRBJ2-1	CATSELASSYNEQFF
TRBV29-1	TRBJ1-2	CSVGQGNDYGYTF
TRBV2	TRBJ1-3	CASSQGVGIGNTIYF
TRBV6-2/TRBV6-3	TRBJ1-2	CASSAGDKVGYTF
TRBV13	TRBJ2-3	CASSLLSSTATDTQYF
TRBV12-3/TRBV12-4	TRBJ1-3	CASSSIGLLGNTIYF
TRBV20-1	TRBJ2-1	CSARALAGGYNEQFF
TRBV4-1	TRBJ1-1	CASSQDRRNTEAFF
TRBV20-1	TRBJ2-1	CSARSRRGGSYNEQFF
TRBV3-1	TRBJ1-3	CASSLRGQGRNTIYF
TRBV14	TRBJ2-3	CASSRSGTGRPDTQYF
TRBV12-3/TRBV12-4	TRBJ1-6	CASSLGEIGSPLHF
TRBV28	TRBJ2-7	CASRRTGGYEQYF
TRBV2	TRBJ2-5	CASTSGRGRETQYF
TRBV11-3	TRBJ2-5	CASSSGRQETQYF
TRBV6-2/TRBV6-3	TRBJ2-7	CASTYNQRGTDNYEQYF
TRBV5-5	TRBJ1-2	CASSGGWVDTYGYTF
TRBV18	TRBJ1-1	CASSDSGRTNTEAFF
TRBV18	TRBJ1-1	CASLIGPADTEAFF
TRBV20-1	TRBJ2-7	CRVPGGYGPYEQYF